This TCR beta chain was documented in a study of blood T cell repertoires in COVID-19. Overall study context: Nucleic acid was either cDNA or gDNA, and it came from T cells, B-cell-depleted T cells, or PBMCs.

In the authors' methods: For nucleated cells, counts were estimated from reference gene primer amplification. The assay was immunoSEQ multiplex PCR, and TCRdb's table has in-frame clones only and misses some. That table furnishes V, J and clone size, whereas the DNA furnished D and trimming. The profile shows some 77,000 clones, around 85% of them singletons. The junction had 11 bases not matched to a gene; V was cut back by 4 bases and J by 6 bases. The CDR3 sequence is 16 residues long. CDR1 and CDR2 from the germline V gene are SGDLS and YYNGEE. J is TRBJ2-5 and V is TRBV9, with 11 bases fitting TRBD1. The sequenced material came from peripheral blood. The TCR originated in a man between 65 and 79 years old with acute or convalescent COVID-19. DNA for the CDR3: TGTGCCAGCAGCCCCTGGACAGGGGGCGCGGGAAAGACCCAGTACTTC. It yields the protein CASSPWTGGAGKTQYF.